This paragraph covers one T cell receptor beta chain sequence. Its antigen target is currently unknown. An end of the junction differs from the germline gene, which may be a read error. The hyperthyroidism patients were 18 to 65 years old and newly diagnosed, with a disease duration of less than 2 months. Patients with other autoimmune diseases, uncontrolled infections, pregnancy or lactation were excluded from the study. Clinical symptoms, serum thyroxine, TRAb, thyroid ultrasound and orbital computed tomography were used for diagnosis. Trizol reagent was used to extract the total RNA, and its quality was then checked on an Agilent 2100 Bioanalyzer. CDR3 length: 15 amino acids, cysteine to phenylalanine. Of the read, only the CDR3 DNA is kept; its 45 bases are in frame from base 1. CDR1 and CDR2 (ENHRY, SYGVKD) derive from the germline V gene. The data were taken from a study of Graves' ophthalmopathy and Graves' hyperthyroidism (dated by TCRdb to between 2018 and 2020). Background for the entire study: Hyperthyroidism was considered stable if no progression to ophthalmopathy occurred within 18 months of follow-up. The study used signatures of the TCR beta repertoire to tell Graves' ophthalmopathy apart from Graves' hyperthyroidism and to predict which patients would progress to ophthalmopathy. In total, over 130 blood samples were TCR-sequenced: around 42 ophthalmopathy, some 75 hyperthyroidism and approximately 17 hyperthyroidism-to-ophthalmopathy patients. To explore V-J signatures that distinguish ophthalmopathy from hyperthyroidism, a discovery set of roughly 98 patients was enrolled, made up of approximately 45 with ophthalmopathy and around 60 with stable hyperthyroidism. An independent validation cohort comprised 18 hyperthyroidism patients and about 16 patients who later progressed from hyperthyroidism to ophthalmopathy. In roughly 6 hyperthyroidism patients, T-cell repertoires of thyroid tissue and blood were compared. Following sampling, methimazole starting at 30 mg daily was administered to hyperthyroidism patients, and high-dose intravenous methylprednisolone was administered to ophthalmopathy patients. Summary of the overall study and its limitations: In validation, the model predicted ophthalmopathy progression with more than 55% sensitivity and about 73% specificity; approximately 12 predicted patients were CT-confirmed with GO in a median of 6.5 months. The 13-signature model separated ophthalmopathy from stable hyperthyroidism with approximately 88% sensitivity and 81.08% specificity in cross-validation, and 80%/75% in the test set. Among expanded thyroid clonotypes with frequency above 0.001, most also showed up in blood, which suggests that blood repertoires may reflect the thyroid immune response. Sample size was not predetermined statistically, and investigators were not blinded to group allocation.

For repertoire sequencing, TCR beta CDR3 regions were amplified from RNA transcripts. The first round was an RT-PCR using HTBI primers with the Qiagen OneStep RT-PCR kit, and this first round was followed by a second-round multiplex PCR, then size selection and purification. Libraries were sequenced paired-end with 100 bp reads on an Illumina HiSeq2000. In the paper's pipeline: SOAPnuke was used to process the reads, removing any read that contained adapters or uncalled bases, had a mean Phred below 15, or lacked an exact match to the constant primer or identifier. COPE v1.2.5 was used to merge the high-quality paired reads. Clonotypes were defined as unique nucleotide sequences and were aligned to IMGT TRB V, D and J references using MiTCR v1.1. Analysis was restricted to V-J combinations with a frequency above 0.0001, which covered 99.2% of repertoires. For each V-J combination, a TCR clonal expansion and chaos score was defined as the ratio of F50 clonal expansion to chaos observed in the TCRdist matrix. Features were reduced by Welch's t-statistics and random forest to 10 to 15 V-J combinations, which fed a naive Bayes classifier. The Morisita-Horn index was used to measure how similar the thyroid and blood repertoires were. In TCRdb, the public reads were trimmed at Q25 with fastp and aligned with MiXCR, with productive beta chains retained. Each CDR3 protein appears once, grouped with its most common genes and DNA. TCRdb's processing, not the authors', yielded these V and J calls. In all, the sample holds around 590,000 distinct CDR3 sequences, and under 45% of those were seen once. The ten largest clones add up to 3.5% to 4.5% of the sample.

The sequenced sample was peripheral blood or thyroid tissue (not recorded which). The source is an adult man with Graves' hyperthyroidism. The sequence links TRBV10-3 to TRBJ1-2; confidence is insufficient to name the D gene. The CDR3 loop reads CASSYSHGSSYGYTF. The DNA is as follows: TGTGCCAGCAGTTACTCTCACGGGAGCTCCTATGGCTACACCTTC.